This TCR beta chain was obtained from a study of blood T cell repertoires in COVID-19. Data came from immunoSEQ multiplex PCR; TCRdb stores just in-frame clones and leaves some out. The table records 200,000 to 250,000 clones, 88% of them present only once. Trimming stripped 2 bases from V and 3 bases from J, with 10 bases between. The CDR3 loop spans 14 amino acids. The germline V gene encodes CDR1 SGHVS and CDR2 FQNEAQ. Sequenced sample: PBMCs or T cells enriched from blood (not recorded which). The chain combines TRBV7-8 with TRBJ2-5; unclear D gene. The sequence came from a woman in her twenties or thirties who had recovered from COVID-19. CDR3 coding DNA: TGTGCCAGCAGCTTAACTATAGTGGAAGAGACCCAGTACTTC. Translation gives CASSLTIVEETQYF.